A single T cell receptor (beta chain) is shown here with its context. Its target is unknown. The CDR3 extends over 17 amino acids. Germline V gene data show CDR1 as MNHEY and CDR2 as SMNVEV (reference sequence). V gave up 1 base and J gave up 3 bases; unmatched junction bases: 4. A multiplex PCR was run with 60 Vbeta primers and 13 Jbeta primers. Only in-frame clones appear in the TCRdb table, and some are missing; sequencing was by immunoSEQ multiplex PCR. The data show about 64,000 clones, 65% to 90% seen once. This sample is part of a study of cytomegalovirus exposure and HLA in healthy donors. The overall study: Tens of millions of unique TCRs, all from HLA-typed donors, were included in an early release of the data.

Study conclusions and caveats: Researchers reported from a later analysis that most CMV-associated TCR beta chains appeared HLA-restricted.

This receptor was obtained from a female donor in good health and CMV-seronegative. V gene TRBV27 combines with J gene TRBJ2-5; 14 bases fit TRBD2. The sample consisted of PBMCs. CDR3 region: CASSLLGTSGREETQYF. DNA of the CDR3: TGTGCCAGCAGTTTATTAGGGACTAGCGGGAGAGAAGAGACCCAGTACTTC.